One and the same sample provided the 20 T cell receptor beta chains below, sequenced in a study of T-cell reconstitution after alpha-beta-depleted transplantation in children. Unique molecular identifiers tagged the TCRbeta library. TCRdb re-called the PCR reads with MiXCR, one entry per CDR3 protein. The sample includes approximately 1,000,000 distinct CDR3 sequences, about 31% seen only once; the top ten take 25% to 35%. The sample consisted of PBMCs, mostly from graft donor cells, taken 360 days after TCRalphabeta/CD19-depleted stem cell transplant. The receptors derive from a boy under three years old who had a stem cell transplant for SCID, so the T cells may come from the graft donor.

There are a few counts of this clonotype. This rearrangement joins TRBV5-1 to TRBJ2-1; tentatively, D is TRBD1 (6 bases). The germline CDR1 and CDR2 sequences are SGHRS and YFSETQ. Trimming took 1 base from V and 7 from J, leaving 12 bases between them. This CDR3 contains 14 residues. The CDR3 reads CASSLPLQGNEQFF. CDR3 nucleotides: TGCGCCAGCAGCTTGCCCCTTCAGGGGAATGAGCAGTTCTTC.

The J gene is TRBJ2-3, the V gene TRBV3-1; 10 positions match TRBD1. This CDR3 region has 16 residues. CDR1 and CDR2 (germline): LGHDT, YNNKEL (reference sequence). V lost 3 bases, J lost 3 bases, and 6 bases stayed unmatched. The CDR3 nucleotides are TGTGCCAGCAGCCAGCTTCCGGGACAGGGGACAGATACGCAGTATTTT. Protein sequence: CASSQLPGQGTDTQYF.

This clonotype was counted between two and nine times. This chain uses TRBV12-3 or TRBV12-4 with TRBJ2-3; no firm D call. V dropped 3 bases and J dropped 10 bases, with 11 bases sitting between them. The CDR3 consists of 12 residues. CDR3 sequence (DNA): TGTGCCAGCAGTTTTAGAATGCTTGCGCAGTATTTT. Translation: CASSFRMLAQYF.

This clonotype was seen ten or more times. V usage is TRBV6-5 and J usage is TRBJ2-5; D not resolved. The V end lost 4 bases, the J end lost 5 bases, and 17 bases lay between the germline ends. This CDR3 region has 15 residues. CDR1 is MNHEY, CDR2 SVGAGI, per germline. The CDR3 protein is CASSLVALTEETQYF. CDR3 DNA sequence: TGTGCCAGCAGTTTGGTCGCGCTTACGGAGGAGACCCAGTACTTC.

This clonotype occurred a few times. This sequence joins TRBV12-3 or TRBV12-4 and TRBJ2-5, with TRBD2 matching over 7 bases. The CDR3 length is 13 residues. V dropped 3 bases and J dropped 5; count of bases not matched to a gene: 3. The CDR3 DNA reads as TGTGCCAGCAGTTTTTTAGCGGGTGAGACCCAGTACTTC. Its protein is CASSFLAGETQYF.

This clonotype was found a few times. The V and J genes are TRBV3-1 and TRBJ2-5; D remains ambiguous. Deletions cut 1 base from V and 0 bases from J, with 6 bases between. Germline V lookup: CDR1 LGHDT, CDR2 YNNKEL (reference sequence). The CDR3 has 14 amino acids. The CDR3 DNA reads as TGTGCCAGCAGCCAAGGCCCGTACCAAGAGACCCAGTACTTC. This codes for CASSQGPYQETQYF.

The CDR3 is CASSVETGNTQYF. DNA for the CDR3: TGTGCCAGCAGCGTAGAGACGGGGAATACGCAGTATTTT. The chain combines TRBV9 with TRBJ2-3; perhaps TRBD2 as D (5 bases). This CDR3 has 13 amino acids. Germline CDR1 SGDLS, CDR2 YYNGEE. The V end lost 0 bases, the J end lost 7 bases, and 9 bases lay between the germline ends.

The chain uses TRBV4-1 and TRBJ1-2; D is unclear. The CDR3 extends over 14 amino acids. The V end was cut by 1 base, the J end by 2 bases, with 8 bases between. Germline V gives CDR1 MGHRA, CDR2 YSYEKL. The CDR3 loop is CASSQGNTNYGYTF. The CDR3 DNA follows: TGCGCCAGCAGCCAAGGTAACACCAACTATGGCTACACCTTC.

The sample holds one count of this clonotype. The CDR3 here is CAGNRENEQFF. For the CDR3, the DNA is TGTGCCGGAAACAGGGAAAATGAGCAGTTCTTC. The rearrangement uses TRBV2 and TRBJ2-1; a possible D gene is TRBD1 (6 bases). CDR3 length equals 11 residues. Trimming pared 11 bases from V and 7 bases from J, leaving 12 bases between. CDR1 and CDR2 from the germline V gene are SNHLY and FYNNEI.

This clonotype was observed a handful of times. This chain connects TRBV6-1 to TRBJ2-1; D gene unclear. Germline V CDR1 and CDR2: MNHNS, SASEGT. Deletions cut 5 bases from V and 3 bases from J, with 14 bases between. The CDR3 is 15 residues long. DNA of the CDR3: TGTGCCAGCAGTCTGGTGGGTCTAAGCTACAATGAGCAGTTCTTC. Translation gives CASSLVGLSYNEQFF.

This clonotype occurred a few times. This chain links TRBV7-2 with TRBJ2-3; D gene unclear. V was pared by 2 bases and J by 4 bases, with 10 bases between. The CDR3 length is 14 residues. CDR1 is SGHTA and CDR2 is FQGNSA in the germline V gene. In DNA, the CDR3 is TGTGCCAGCAGCTTAAACAGAGGCCCAGATACGCAGTATTTT. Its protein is CASSLNRGPDTQYF.

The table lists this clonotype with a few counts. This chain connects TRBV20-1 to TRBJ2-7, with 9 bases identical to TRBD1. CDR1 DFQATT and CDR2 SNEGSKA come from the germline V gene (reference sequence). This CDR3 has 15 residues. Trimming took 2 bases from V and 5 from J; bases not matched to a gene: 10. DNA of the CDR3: TGCAGTGCTAGACCTAACCGGGACAGGGCCAACGAGCAGTACTTC. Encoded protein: CSARPNRDRANEQYF.

The CDR3 DNA reads TGTGCCATCAGTCCGTTCGCCGGGACAGGTCGATTCTATGGCTACACCTTC. Its protein product is CAISPFAGTGRFYGYTF. This rearrangement joins TRBV10-3 to TRBJ1-2; 8 bases are a match to TRBD1. With V trimmed by 5 bases and J by 4 bases, 15 bases remained unmatched. CDR1 is ENHRY and CDR2 is SYGVKD in the germline V gene. The CDR3 has 17 amino acids.

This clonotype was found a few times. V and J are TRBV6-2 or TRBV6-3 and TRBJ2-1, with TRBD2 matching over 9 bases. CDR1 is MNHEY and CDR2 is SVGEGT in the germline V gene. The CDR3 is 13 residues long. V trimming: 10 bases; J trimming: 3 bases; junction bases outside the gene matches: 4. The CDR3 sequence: CATAGGFYNEQFF. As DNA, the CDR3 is TGTGCCACCGCGGGGGGGTTCTACAATGAGCAGTTCTTC.

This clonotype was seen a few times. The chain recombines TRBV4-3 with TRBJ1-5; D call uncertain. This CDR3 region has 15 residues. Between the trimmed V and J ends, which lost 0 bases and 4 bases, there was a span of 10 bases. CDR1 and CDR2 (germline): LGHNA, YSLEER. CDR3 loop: CASSQDRRPNQPQHF. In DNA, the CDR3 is TGCGCCAGCAGCCAAGATCGTAGGCCGAATCAGCCCCAGCATTTT.

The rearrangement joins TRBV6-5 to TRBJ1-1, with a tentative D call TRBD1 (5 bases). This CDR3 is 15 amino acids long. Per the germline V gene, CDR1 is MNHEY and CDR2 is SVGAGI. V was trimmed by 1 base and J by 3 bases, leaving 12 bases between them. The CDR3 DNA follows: TGTGCCAGCAGTTACTTGGGACGGATTCACACTGAAGCTTTCTTT. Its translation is CASSYLGRIHTEAFF.

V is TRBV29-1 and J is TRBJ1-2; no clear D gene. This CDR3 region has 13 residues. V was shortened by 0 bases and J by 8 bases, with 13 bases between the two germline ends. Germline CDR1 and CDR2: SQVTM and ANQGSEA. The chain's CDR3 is CSVEEGGDLGYTF. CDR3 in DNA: TGCAGCGTTGAAGAGGGTGGGGATCTAGGCTACACCTTC.

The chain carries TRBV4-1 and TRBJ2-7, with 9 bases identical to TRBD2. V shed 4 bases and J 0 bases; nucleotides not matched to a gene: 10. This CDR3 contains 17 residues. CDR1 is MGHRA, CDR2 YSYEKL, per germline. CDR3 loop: CASSPFPAGGSSYEQYF. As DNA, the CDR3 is TGCGCCAGCAGCCCGTTTCCAGCGGGGGGTTCCTCCTACGAGCAGTACTTC.

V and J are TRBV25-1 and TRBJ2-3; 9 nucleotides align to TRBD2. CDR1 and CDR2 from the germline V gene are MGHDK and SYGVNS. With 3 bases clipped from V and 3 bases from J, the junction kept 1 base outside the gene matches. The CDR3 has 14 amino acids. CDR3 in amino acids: CASSDGLATDTQYF. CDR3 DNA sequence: TGTGCCAGCAGTGACGGACTAGCGACAGATACGCAGTATTTT.

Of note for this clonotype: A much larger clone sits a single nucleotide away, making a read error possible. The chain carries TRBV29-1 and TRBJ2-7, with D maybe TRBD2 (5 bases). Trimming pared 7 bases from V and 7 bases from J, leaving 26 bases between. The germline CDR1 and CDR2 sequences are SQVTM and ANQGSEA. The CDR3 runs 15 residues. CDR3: CSARERTSYWVEQYF. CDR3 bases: TGCAGCGCTAGGGAACGGACTTCTTACTGGGTAGAGCAGTACTTC.